The source of this T cell receptor (beta chain) is a study of blood T cell repertoires in COVID-19. Overall study: The United States, Italy and Spain were the sources of the acute and convalescent COVID-19 samples. T cells, B-cell-depleted T cells, or PBMCs supplied cDNA or gDNA.

V was pared by 7 bases and J by 12 bases, with 15 bases between. The CDR3 sequence is 11 residues long. Germline CDR1 MDHEN, CDR2 SYDVKM. In the source study's methods: Reference gene primers were amplified, and this amplification served to estimate nucleated cell counts. Some clones are missing from TCRdb's copy, which holds only in-frame ones; the method was immunoSEQ multiplex PCR. That table supplies the V and J calls and clone size; D and trimming were determined from the DNA. The repertoire holds roughly 34,000 clones, with around 90% as singletons. The source is a woman aged 65 to 85 with active COVID-19. The chain employs TRBV28 and TRBJ1-1; perhaps TRBD1 as D (6 bases). The source material was peripheral blood. The CDR3 here is CASNQYRVTFF. The CDR3 region has the DNA TGTGCCAGCAACCAATACAGGGTAACTTTCTTT.